The clone carrying this T cell receptor beta chain was observed many times. The data were obtained in a study of human T cells and chemical hapten exposure. Time point given: pre-sensitization, week 0. Treatment specified: therapeutic diphenylcyclopropenone sensitization with weekly scalp DPC. TCRdb re-derived calls from the RACE reads in MiXCR, one entry per CDR3 protein. The table has 65,000 to 70,000 distinct CDR3 sequences, 10% to 11% seen once. The TCR was taken from a woman in her forties or fifties with alopecia areata. Some clones in this sample may be carry-over from other donors' samples. This specimen was whole blood, taken in connection with sensitization to the hapten diphenylcyclopropenone (DPC).

CDR3 sequence (DNA): TGTGCCAGCAGCAGGGGGACCCAAGAGACCCAGTACTTC. This encodes CASSRGTQETQYF. This sequence joins TRBV5-4 and TRBJ2-5; a weak D match, TRBD1 (6 bases). V lost 4 bases and J lost 1, with 8 bases in between. The germline V gene encodes CDR1 SGHNT and CDR2 YYREEE (reference sequence). This CDR3 contains 13 residues.